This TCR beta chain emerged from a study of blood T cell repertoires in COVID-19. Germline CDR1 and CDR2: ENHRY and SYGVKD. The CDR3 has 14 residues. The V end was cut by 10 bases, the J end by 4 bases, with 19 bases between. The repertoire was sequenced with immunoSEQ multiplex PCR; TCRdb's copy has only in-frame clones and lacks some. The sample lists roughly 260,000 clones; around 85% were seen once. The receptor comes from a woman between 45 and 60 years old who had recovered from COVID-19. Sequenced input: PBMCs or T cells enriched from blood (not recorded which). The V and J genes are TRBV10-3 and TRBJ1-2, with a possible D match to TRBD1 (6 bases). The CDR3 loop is CATRGAGIFYGYTF. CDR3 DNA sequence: TGTGCCACCCGGGGGGCAGGGATATTCTATGGCTACACCTTC.